These 29 T cell receptor beta chains were sequenced from one sample in a study of metastatic and nonmetastatic thyroid tumors. TCRdb redid the clone calls on the PCR reads using MiXCR. The table includes a few thousand clones, 37% detected once. All patients were untreated before thyroid surgery. Source material: tumor tissue. These receptors came from a male donor with papillary thyroid cancer or a benign thyroid nodule (not recorded which). Some clones in this sample may be carry-over from other donors' samples.

This chain uses TRBV6-1 with TRBJ1-2; D is possibly TRBD1 (5 bases). The V end was cut by 6 bases, the J end by 3 bases, with 14 bases between. Germline CDR1 is MNHNS and CDR2 is SASEGT. The CDR3 is 14 residues long. CDR3 sequence: CASRRQGGDYGYTF. The CDR3 DNA follows: TGTGCCAGCAGGAGGCAGGGAGGTGACTATGGCTACACCTTC.

This clone was seen a few times. The chain couples TRBV11-2 to TRBJ1-2; no clear D. Trimming took 4 bases from V and 4 from J, leaving 10 bases between them. CDR3 length: 13 amino acids. Germline lookup yields CDR1 SGHAT and CDR2 FQNNGV. For the CDR3, the DNA is TGTGCCAGCAGCTCTACGTCCATCTATGGCTACACCTTC. Amino acid sequence: CASSSTSIYGYTF.

The chain joins TRBV28 to TRBJ2-7; D unclear. Germline CDR1 is MDHEN and CDR2 is SYDVKM. V lost 2 bases, J lost 8 bases, and 10 bases lay in between. The CDR3 has 12 residues. The CDR3 loop is CASSLAPHKQYF. CDR3 nucleotides: TGTGCCAGCAGTTTAGCCCCCCACAAGCAGTACTTC.

This clone was seen more than once but under ten times. The rearrangement joins TRBV6-4 to TRBJ2-1; no reliable D call. The CDR3 has 15 amino acids. Per germline, CDR1 MRHNA and CDR2 SNTAGT. The V and J ends lost 7 bases and 5 bases respectively, with 18 bases between them. The CDR3 here is CASIPTLTRHNEQFF. The CDR3 coding sequence is TGTGCCAGCATCCCGACCCTCACCCGGCACAATGAGCAGTTCTTC.

The gene calls are TRBV5-1 and TRBJ2-7; D may correspond to TRBD1 or TRBD2 (5 bases each). The germline CDR1 and CDR2 sequences are SGHRS and YFSETQ. V lost 0 bases and J lost 6, with 22 bases in between. The CDR3 has 17 amino acids. The CDR3 coding sequence is TGCGCCAGCAGCTTGGGTCGTATGTTGGGGGTTTCAGGCGAGCAGTACTTC. Its protein product is CASSLGRMLGVSGEQYF. Drawing the rest from reference TRBV5-1 and TRBJ2-7, the complete variable domain is KAGVTQTPRYLIKTRGQQVTLSCSPISGHRSVSWYQQTPGQGLQFLFEYFSETQRNKGNFPGRFSGRQFSNSRSEMNVSTLELGDSALYLCASSLGRMLGVSGEQYFGPGTRLTVT.

DNA for the CDR3: TGTGCCAGCAGCGATCGGACTAGTCGGGTCAACAATGAGCAGTTCTTC. This encodes CASSDRTSRVNNEQFF. This chain uses TRBV9 with TRBJ2-1, with 7 bases matching TRBD2. The germline CDR1 and CDR2 sequences are SGDLS and YYNGEE. This CDR3 spans 16 amino acids. Losses at the gene ends were 3 bases for V and 5 bases for J; bases not matched to a gene: 11.

The chain employs TRBV18 and TRBJ1-5, with 9 bases matching TRBD1. V lost 3 bases and J lost 2; bases outside the gene matches: 8. From germline, CDR1 is KGHSH and CDR2 LQKENI. The CDR3 has 17 residues. CDR3 nucleotide sequence: TGTGCCAGCTCACCCCGGGACAGGGCAATCGGCAATCAGCCCCAGCATTTT. The encoded protein is CASSPRDRAIGNQPQHF.

J is TRBJ1-4 and V is TRBV19; 7 nucleotides align to TRBD1. The germline CDR1 and CDR2 sequences are LNHDA and SQIVND (reference sequence). The CDR3 sequence is 13 residues long. V lost 4 bases and J lost 7; bases outside the gene matches: 3. In DNA, the CDR3 is TGTGCCAGTAGTACACAGGGGACTGAAAAACTGTTTTTT. Its protein is CASSTQGTEKLFF.

Relative to its sample, this clone is large. V gene TRBV20-1 combines with J gene TRBJ1-2, with TRBD1 as a possible D gene (5 bases). The CDR3 length is 16 residues. V was shortened by 0 bases and J by 6 bases, with 20 bases between the two germline ends. Germline V gene data show CDR1 as DFQATT and CDR2 as SNEGSKA (reference sequence). The chain's CDR3 is CSAREGPQGRFHGYTF. The CDR3 DNA is TGCAGTGCTAGAGAAGGGCCCCAGGGTAGGTTTCATGGCTACACCTTC.

The gene calls are TRBV20-1 and TRBJ1-2; no definite D call. V lost 3 bases and J 6 bases, leaving 14 bases between the germline ends. The CDR3 is 13 amino acids. CDR1 and CDR2 (germline): DFQATT, SNEGSKA (reference sequence). DNA of the CDR3: TGCAGTGCTAGGCCCCGGGAGGCGGATGGCTACACCTTC. Its protein product is CSARPREADGYTF.

CDR3: CASSLVLSDWGNEQFF. The CDR3 nucleotides read TGTGCCAGCAGTTTAGTACTATCGGACTGGGGGAATGAGCAGTTCTTC. V gene TRBV12-3 or TRBV12-4 combines with J gene TRBJ2-1, with D tentatively TRBD1 or TRBD2 (5 bases each). V gave up 1 base and J gave up 7 bases, with 17 bases separating them. The CDR3 sequence is 16 residues long.

This clone has only a few counts. The chain joins TRBV12-3 or TRBV12-4 to TRBJ1-1; no clear D gene. The CDR3 spans 13 residues. V gave up 1 base and J gave up 7 bases, with 10 bases separating them. CDR3: CASSLGDWCEAFF. CDR3 in DNA: TGTGCCAGCAGTTTAGGTGACTGGTGTGAAGCTTTCTTT.

This chain connects TRBV12-3 or TRBV12-4 to TRBJ2-2; maybe TRBD2 (5 bases). The length of the CDR3 is 15 residues. V lost 3 bases and J 4 bases, leaving 12 bases between the germline ends. The CDR3 spells CASSFLSVGTGELFF. CDR3 DNA sequence: TGTGCCAGCAGTTTCCTTAGCGTGGGCACCGGGGAGCTGTTTTTT.

The V call is TRBV11-2, the J call TRBJ2-7, with 8 nucleotides matching TRBD2. CDR1 and CDR2 (germline): SGHAT, FQNNGV. V was pared by 6 bases and J by 0 bases, with 4 bases of the junction left unmatched. The CDR3 spans 14 residues. DNA for the CDR3: TGTGCCAGCAGTTTTACTAGCGGCTCCTACGAGCAGTACTTC. Translated: CASSFTSGSYEQYF.

This clone was seen a few times. V gene TRBV27 combines with J gene TRBJ2-6; D uncertain. This CDR3 spans 14 amino acids. Germline V gene lookup returns CDR1 MNHEY and CDR2 SMNVEV (reference sequence). Trimming left V 6 bases short and J 3 bases short, with 9 bases between. This chain's CDR3 is CASSQKGGANVLTF. As DNA, the CDR3 is TGTGCCAGCAGCCAGAAGGGTGGGGCCAACGTCCTGACTTTC.

The chain recombines TRBV7-2 with TRBJ2-7; D possibly corresponds to TRBD1 (6 bases). The germline V and J ends were trimmed by 1 base and 2 bases, with 12 bases remaining between them. The CDR3 has 15 residues. Germline CDR1 reads SGHTA; CDR2 reads FQGNSA. In DNA form, the CDR3 reads TGTGCCAGCAGCTTAGTCCGGGACAAAGCCTACGAGCAGTACTTC. Its protein is CASSLVRDKAYEQYF.

The V gene is TRBV4-1, the J gene TRBJ2-3; 9 bases are a match to TRBD1. Germline V gives CDR1 MGHRA, CDR2 YSYEKL. V trimming: 5 bases; J trimming: 1 base; junction bases outside the gene matches: 7. The CDR3 is 16 residues long. The CDR3 reads CASSWDRVGGTDTQYF. As DNA, the CDR3 is TGCGCCAGCAGCTGGGACAGGGTAGGTGGCACAGATACGCAGTATTTT.

This clone has just a few counts. The chain employs TRBV12-3 or TRBV12-4 and TRBJ2-2; D perhaps matches TRBD2 (6 bases). CDR3 length: 15 amino acids. Trimming stripped 6 bases from V and 0 bases from J, with 11 bases between. DNA for the CDR3: TGTGCCAGCAGGTCTAGCGATACGAACACCGGGGAGCTGTTTTTT. Its protein product is CASRSSDTNTGELFF.

There are a few counts of this clone. The chain has TRBV27 and TRBJ2-7; the match to TRBD1 covers 8 bases. The CDR3 covers 15 residues. Per germline, CDR1 MNHEY and CDR2 SMNVEV (reference sequence). V lost 0 bases, J lost 7 bases, and 8 bases stayed unmatched. The CDR3 sequence: CASSLSVTGVGEQYF. CDR3 sequence (DNA): TGTGCCAGCAGTTTATCGGTGACAGGGGTGGGAGAGCAGTACTTC.

This clone is labeled as medium-sized. The J gene is TRBJ2-3, the V gene TRBV3-1, with D hard to call. Looked up from germline, CDR1 is LGHDT and CDR2 is YNNKEL (reference sequence). V lost 1 base and J 2 bases, leaving 4 bases between the germline ends. The CDR3 contains 13 residues. The DNA for the CDR3 is TGTGCCAGCAGCCAAGGGCTCACAGATACGCAGTATTTT. Its translation is CASSQGLTDTQYF.

This clone has only a few counts. The gene calls are TRBV6-1 and TRBJ2-7; D possibly corresponds to TRBD2 (6 bases). The germline V and J ends were trimmed by 5 bases and 0 bases, with 14 bases remaining between them. Germline V gene data show CDR1 as MNHNS and CDR2 as SASEGT. CDR3 length: 15 amino acids. CDR3 DNA sequence: TGTGCCAGCAGTCGTAGCGGTACGAGCTCCTACGAGCAGTACTTC. Translated: CASSRSGTSSYEQYF.

CDR3 DNA sequence: TGTGCCAGCAGCCAAAGCGGGAGGATCACCGGGGAGCTGTTTTTT. Residues: CASSQSGRITGELFF. V usage is TRBV3-1 and J usage is TRBJ2-2; TRBD2 aligns across 9 bases. The CDR3 has 15 amino acids. Germline lookup yields CDR1 LGHDT and CDR2 YNNKEL (reference sequence). Trimming cost V 2 bases and J 4 bases; bases outside gene matches: 2.

This clone is deemed large (0.1 to 1%). The J gene is TRBJ2-2, the V gene TRBV5-8; 8 bases align to TRBD2. This CDR3 contains 15 residues. The ends lost 3 bases at V and 2 bases at J; junction bases unmatched: 3. In germline, CDR1 is SGHTS, CDR2 YDEGEE. The CDR3 spells CASSYRGGNTGELFF. Written as DNA, the CDR3 is TGTGCCAGCAGCTATCGGGGGGGCAACACCGGGGAGCTGTTTTTT.

This chain connects TRBV5-1 to TRBJ1-3; D perhaps matches TRBD1 (5 bases). CDR1 is SGHRS and CDR2 is YFSETQ in the germline V gene. The CDR3 is made up of 15 amino acids. Between the trimmed V and J ends, which lost 0 bases and 6 bases, there was a span of 13 bases. The CDR3 protein is CASSLGAGELNTIYF. The CDR3 nucleotides are TGCGCCAGCAGCTTGGGCGCGGGGGAGTTAAACACCATATATTTT.

DNA of the CDR3: TGTGCCAGCAGCCAACACAGGCCGGGACCCTCGGGGGGGCAGTACTTC. It codes for CASSQHRPGPSGGQYF. J is TRBJ2-7 and V is TRBV3-1; TRBD2 agrees at 7 bases. The CDR3 is 16 amino acids. The junction had 16 bases not matched to a gene; V was cut back by 2 bases and J by 9 bases. Per germline, CDR1 LGHDT and CDR2 YNNKEL (reference sequence).

The table lists this clone with a few counts. J is TRBJ1-4 and V is TRBV6-1; D is unresolved. Germline assignment: CDR1 MNHNS and CDR2 SASEGT. CDR3 length equals 14 residues. The ends were cut back, 4 bases at V and 3 bases at J, with 9 bases in the middle. The CDR3 loop reads CASSGSWANEKLFF. Written as DNA, the CDR3 is TGTGCCAGCAGTGGGTCCTGGGCTAATGAAAAACTGTTTTTT.

The rearrangement uses TRBV6-1 and TRBJ2-1; D unresolved. Germline-derived CDR1 and CDR2 are MNHNS and SASEGT. Trimming stripped 2 bases from V and 8 bases from J, with 16 bases between. The CDR3 totals 15 residues. The chain's CDR3 is CASSELSPPGHEQFF. The CDR3 DNA sequence: TGTGCCAGCAGTGAACTCTCACCTCCAGGACATGAGCAGTTCTTC.

This clone was seen only a few times. This chain links TRBV13 with TRBJ2-2; no definite D call. V was cut by 2 bases and J by 5 bases, with 9 bases left in between. The CDR3 consists of 14 residues. Germline CDR1 reads PRHDT; CDR2 reads FYEKMQ (reference sequence). DNA of the CDR3: TGTGCCAGCAGCTTATGGTCCGAAACCGGGGAGCTGTTTTTT. This gives the protein CASSLWSETGELFF.

V and J are TRBV20-1 and TRBJ1-2; D is possibly TRBD1 (5 bases). Trimming pared 4 bases from V and 5 bases from J, leaving 14 bases between. The CDR3 covers 13 residues. Germline V gene sequence: CDR1 DFQATT, CDR2 SNEGSKA (reference sequence). The CDR3 nucleotides are TGCAGTGCTAAGGCAGGGTGGGGTTATGGCTACACCTTC. Its translation is CSAKAGWGYGYTF.